One and the same sample provided the 9 T cell receptor beta chains below, sequenced in a study of T cell changes during pregnancy in multiple sclerosis. TCRdb keeps only in-frame clones here, not all; method: immunoSEQ multiplex PCR. The sample has some 74,000 clones; roughly 92% are singletons. The material was peripheral blood, obtained after pregnancy. These receptors came from a female donor in good health, enrolled as a control in a pregnancy study.

J is TRBJ1-1 and V is TRBV14; TRBD1 agrees at 9 bases. Looked up from germline, CDR1 is SGHDN and CDR2 is FVKESK. This CDR3 is 13 amino acids long. Unmatched junction bases numbered 1, after V lost 4 bases and J lost 4 bases. The CDR3 DNA sequence: TGTGCCAGCAGCCGACAGGGGGGCACTGAAGCTTTCTTT. This gives the protein CASSRQGGTEAFF.

The J gene is TRBJ1-4, the V gene TRBV6-5, with 11 bases matching TRBD1. Per the germline V gene, CDR1 is MNHEY and CDR2 is SVGAGI. The J segment lost 8 bases and the V segment lost 0 bases, leaving 2 bases of the junction unmatched. The CDR3 runs 15 residues. CDR3 coding DNA: TGTGCCAGCAGTTACTCGGGACAGGGGGACGAAAAACTGTTTTTT. It translates to CASSYSGQGDEKLFF.

The chain links TRBV21-1 to TRBJ2-7; TRBD2 is the table's D call and was not checked against the DNA. TRBV21-1 is a recognized pseudogene. The CDR3 totals 15 residues. The CDR3 region has the DNA TGTGCCAGCAGCCCTCTGACGACTAGCGGGAGCGAGCAGTACTTC. Its translation: CASSPLTTSGSEQYF.

In regard to this clone: A much larger clone differs from this one at a single base, so this may be a read error. The chain carries TRBV6-5 and TRBJ2-6; the D is unclear. V dropped 0 bases and J dropped 0 bases, with 3 bases sitting between them. Germline CDR1 MNHEY, CDR2 SVGAGI. This CDR3 is built from 15 residues. For the CDR3, the DNA is TGTGCCAGCAGTTACTCGAGCTCTGGGGCCAACGTCCTGACTTTC. This codes for CASSYSSSGANVLTF.

This rearrangement joins TRBV7-2 to TRBJ2-5; 8 bases line up with TRBD1. Germline CDR1 is SGHTA and CDR2 is FQGNSA. This CDR3 has 16 residues. V dropped 1 base and J dropped 4; count of bases not matched to a gene: 8. For the CDR3, the DNA is TGTGCCAGCAGCTTAGACCAGGGGGCTAGGGGAGAGACCCAGTACTTC. It specifies CASSLDQGARGETQYF.

V usage is TRBV5-4 and J usage is TRBJ2-1; 9 bases line up with TRBD1. V lost 3 bases and J lost 6; bases outside the gene matches: 13. The CDR3 sequence is 17 residues long. Germline CDR1 and CDR2: SGHNT and YYREEE (reference sequence). The DNA for the CDR3 is TGTGCCAGCAGCTGGGGACAGGGAGGGGGGTCCGGCAATGAGCAGTTCTTC. Amino acid sequence: CASSWGQGGGSGNEQFF. The complete variable domain, with remaining parts taken from reference TRBV5-4 and TRBJ2-1, reads ETGVTQSPTHLIKTRGQQVTLRCSSQSGHNTVSWYQQALGQGPQFIFQYYREEENGRGNFPPRFSGLQFPNYSSELNVNALELDDSALYLCASSWGQGGGSGNEQFFGPGTRLTVL.

This clone was counted a single time. The chain employs TRBV5-1 and TRBJ1-1, with TRBD1 matching 8 bases. The germline V gene has CDR1 SGHRS and CDR2 YFSETQ. With V trimmed by 3 bases and J by 1 base, 5 bases remained unmatched. CDR3 length equals 15 residues. In DNA, the CDR3 is TGCGCCAGCAGCTCCTGGACAGGGCGGAACACTGAAGCTTTCTTT. Protein product: CASSSWTGRNTEAFF.

This clone has more than one count but fewer than ten. CDR3 residues: CASSPPSRGGTEAFF. DNA for the CDR3: TGTGCCAGCTCACCTCCGAGCAGGGGCGGTACTGAAGCTTTCTTT. The J gene is TRBJ1-1, the V gene TRBV18; maybe TRBD1 (6 bases). V gave up 3 bases and J gave up 5 bases, with 16 bases separating them. CDR1 and CDR2 (germline): KGHSH, LQKENI. The CDR3 totals 15 residues.

The CDR3 DNA reads as TGTGCCAGCAGTTCACCCCACAGGCCAGACTATGGCTACACCTTC. As protein: CASSSPHRPDYGYTF. The chain recombines TRBV6-5 with TRBJ1-2, with D maybe TRBD1 (5 bases). The V end lost 4 bases, the J end lost 3 bases, and 15 bases lay between the germline ends. Germline lookup yields CDR1 MNHEY and CDR2 SVGAGI. The CDR3 has 15 residues.